This record concerns one TCR beta chain sequence. Only in-frame clones appear in the TCRdb table, and some are missing; sequencing was by immunoSEQ multiplex PCR. The sample comprises about 200,000 clones, roughly nine tenths of which are singletons, and around 2% rests with the top ten. Trimming at V came to 5 bases and at J to 6 bases, leaving 12 bases not matched to a gene. Germline V gene data show CDR1 as LGHNT and CDR2 as FRNRAP. The CDR3 is 15 amino acids. This record comes from a study of blood T cell repertoires in COVID-19. Two negative PCRs, clearance, or symptom resolution were required of recovered Cohort 3 donors.

The receptor's source is a woman in her twenties or thirties who had recovered from COVID-19. The specimen was PBMCs or T cells enriched from blood (not recorded which). The chain employs TRBV12-5 and TRBJ2-7, with TRBD1 identical over 8 bases. CDR3 in DNA: TGTGCTAGTGGTCCAGGGACAGGTTTTCTCTCCGAGCAGTACTTC. Translating gives CASGPGTGFLSEQYF.